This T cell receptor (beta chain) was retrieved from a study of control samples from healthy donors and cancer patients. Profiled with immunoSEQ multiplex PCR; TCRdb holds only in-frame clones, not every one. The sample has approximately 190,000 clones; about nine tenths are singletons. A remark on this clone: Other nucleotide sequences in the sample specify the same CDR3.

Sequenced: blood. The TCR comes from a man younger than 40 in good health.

This CDR3 reads CSVERAGGPGELFF. CDR3 DNA: TGCAGCGTTGAACGAGCGGGGGGGCCCGGGGAGCTGTTTTTT. The chain is built from TRBV29-1 and TRBJ2-2, with TRBD2 identical over 10 bases. The trim removed 2 bases at V and 6 bases at J, leaving 3 bases unmatched. Germline CDR1 SQVTM, CDR2 ANQGSEA. The CDR3 has 14 amino acids.